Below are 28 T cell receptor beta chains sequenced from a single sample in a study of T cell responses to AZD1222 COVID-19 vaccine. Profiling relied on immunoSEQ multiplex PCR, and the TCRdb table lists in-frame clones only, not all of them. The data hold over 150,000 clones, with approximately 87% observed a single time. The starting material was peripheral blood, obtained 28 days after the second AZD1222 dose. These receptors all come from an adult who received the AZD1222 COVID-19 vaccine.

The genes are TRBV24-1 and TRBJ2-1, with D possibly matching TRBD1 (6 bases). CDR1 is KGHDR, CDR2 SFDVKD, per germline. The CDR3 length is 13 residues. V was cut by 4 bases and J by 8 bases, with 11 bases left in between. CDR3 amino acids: CATSETNRDEQFF. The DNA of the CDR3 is TGTGCCACCAGTGAAACCAACAGGGATGAGCAGTTCTTC.

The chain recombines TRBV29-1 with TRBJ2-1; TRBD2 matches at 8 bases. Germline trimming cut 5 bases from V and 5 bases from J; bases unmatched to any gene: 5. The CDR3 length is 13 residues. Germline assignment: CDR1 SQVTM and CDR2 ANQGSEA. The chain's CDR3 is CSVRGGLNNEQFF. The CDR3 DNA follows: TGCAGCGTTCGGGGGGGATTGAACAATGAGCAGTTCTTC.

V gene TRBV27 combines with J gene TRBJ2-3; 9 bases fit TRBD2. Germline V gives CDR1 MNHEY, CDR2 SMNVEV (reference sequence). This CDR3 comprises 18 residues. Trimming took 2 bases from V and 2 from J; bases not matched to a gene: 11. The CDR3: CASSLGQTSGSDTDTQYF. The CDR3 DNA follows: TGTGCCAGCAGTTTAGGGCAGACTAGCGGATCCGACACAGATACGCAGTATTTT.

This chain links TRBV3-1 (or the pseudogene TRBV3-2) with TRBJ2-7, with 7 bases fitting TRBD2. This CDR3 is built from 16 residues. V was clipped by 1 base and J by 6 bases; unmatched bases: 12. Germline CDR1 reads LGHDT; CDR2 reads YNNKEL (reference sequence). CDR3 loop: CASSQGGSGARGEQYF. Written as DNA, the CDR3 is TGTGCCAGCAGCCAAGGTGGAAGCGGGGCGAGGGGCGAGCAGTACTTC.

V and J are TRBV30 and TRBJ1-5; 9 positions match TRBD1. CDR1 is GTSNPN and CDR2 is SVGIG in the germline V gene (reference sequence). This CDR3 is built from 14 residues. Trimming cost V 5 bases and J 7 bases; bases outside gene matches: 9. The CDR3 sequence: CAWAGQGWRQPQHF. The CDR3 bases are TGTGCCTGGGCGGGACAGGGTTGGAGGCAGCCCCAGCATTTT.

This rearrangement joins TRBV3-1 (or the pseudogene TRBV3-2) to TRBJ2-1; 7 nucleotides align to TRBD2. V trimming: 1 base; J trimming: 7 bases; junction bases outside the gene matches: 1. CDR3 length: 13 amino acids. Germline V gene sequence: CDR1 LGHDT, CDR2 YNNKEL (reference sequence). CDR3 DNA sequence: TGTGCCAGCAGCCAAGGAGCGGGGAATGAGCAGTTCTTC. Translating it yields CASSQGAGNEQFF.

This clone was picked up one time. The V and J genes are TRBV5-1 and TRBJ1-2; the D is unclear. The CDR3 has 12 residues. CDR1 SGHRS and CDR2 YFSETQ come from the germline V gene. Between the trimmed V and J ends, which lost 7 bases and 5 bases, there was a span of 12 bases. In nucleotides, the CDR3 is TGCGCCAGCTCCGAAGTAGGGTATGGCTACACCTTC. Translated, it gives CASSEVGYGYTF. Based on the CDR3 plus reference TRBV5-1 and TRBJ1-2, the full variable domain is KAGVTQTPRYLIKTRGQQVTLSCSPISGHRSVSWYQQTPGQGLQFLFEYFSETQRNKGNFPGRFSGRQFSNSRSEMNVSTLELGDSALYLCASSEVGYGYTFGSGTRLTVV.

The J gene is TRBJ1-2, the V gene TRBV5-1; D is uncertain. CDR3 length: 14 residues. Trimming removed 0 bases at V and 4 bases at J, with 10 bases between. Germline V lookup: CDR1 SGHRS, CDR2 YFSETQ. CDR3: CASSLEEGGYGYTF. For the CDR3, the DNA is TGCGCCAGCAGCTTGGAAGAGGGTGGCTATGGCTACACCTTC.

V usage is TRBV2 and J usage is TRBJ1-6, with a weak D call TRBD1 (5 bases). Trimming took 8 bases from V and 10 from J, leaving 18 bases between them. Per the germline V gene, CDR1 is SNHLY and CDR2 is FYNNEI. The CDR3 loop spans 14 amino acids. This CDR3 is CASLSGQGRSPLHF. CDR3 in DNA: TGTGCCAGCCTATCGGGCCAGGGAAGATCACCCCTCCACTTT. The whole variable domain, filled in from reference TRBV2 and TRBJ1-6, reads EPEVTQTPSHQVTQMGQEVILRCVPISNHLYFYWYRQILGQKVEFLVSFYNNEISEKSEIFDDQFSVERPDGSNFTLKIRSTKLEDSAMYFCASLSGQGRSPLHFGNGTRLTVT.

The CDR3: CASSLSRPPNIQYF. The CDR3 nucleotides are TGTGCCAGCAGTTTATCCAGGCCTCCAAACATTCAGTACTTC. The chain employs TRBV27 and TRBJ2-4, with D unclear. Between the trimmed V and J ends, which lost 0 bases and 6 bases, there was a span of 9 bases. The CDR3 is 14 amino acids. Per germline, CDR1 MNHEY and CDR2 SMNVEV (reference sequence).

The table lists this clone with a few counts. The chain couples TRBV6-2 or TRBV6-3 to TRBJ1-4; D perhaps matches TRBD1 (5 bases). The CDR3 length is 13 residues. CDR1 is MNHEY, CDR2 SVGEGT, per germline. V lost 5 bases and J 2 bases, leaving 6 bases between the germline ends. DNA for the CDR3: TGTGCCAGCAGTGGACATACTAATGAAAAACTGTTTTTT. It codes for CASSGHTNEKLFF.

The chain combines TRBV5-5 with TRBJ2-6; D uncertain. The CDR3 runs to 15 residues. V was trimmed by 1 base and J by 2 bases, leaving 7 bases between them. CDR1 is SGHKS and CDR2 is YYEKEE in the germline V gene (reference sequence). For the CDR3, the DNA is TGTGCCAGCAGCTTGTTCGTAACTGGGGCCAACGTCCTGACTTTC. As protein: CASSLFVTGANVLTF.

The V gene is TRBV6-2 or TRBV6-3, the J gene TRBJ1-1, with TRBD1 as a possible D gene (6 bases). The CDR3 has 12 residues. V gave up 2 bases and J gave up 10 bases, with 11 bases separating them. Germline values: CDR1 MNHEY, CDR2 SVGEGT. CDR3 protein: CASSYGGGGAFF. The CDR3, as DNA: TGTGCCAGCAGTTACGGAGGGGGAGGAGCTTTCTTT.

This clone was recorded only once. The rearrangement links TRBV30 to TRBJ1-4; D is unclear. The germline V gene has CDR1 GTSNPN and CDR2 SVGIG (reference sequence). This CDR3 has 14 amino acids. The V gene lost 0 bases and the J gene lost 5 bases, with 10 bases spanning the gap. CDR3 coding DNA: TGTGCCTGGAGTGTACCACGGACCAATGAAAAACTGTTTTTT. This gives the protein CAWSVPRTNEKLFF.

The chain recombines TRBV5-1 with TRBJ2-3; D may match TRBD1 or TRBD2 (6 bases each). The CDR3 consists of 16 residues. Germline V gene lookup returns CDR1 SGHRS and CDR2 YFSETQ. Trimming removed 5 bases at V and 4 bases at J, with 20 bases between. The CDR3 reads CASSFPVGGLADTQYF. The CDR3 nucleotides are TGCGCCAGCAGTTTCCCGGTCGGGGGCTTGGCAGATACGCAGTATTTT.

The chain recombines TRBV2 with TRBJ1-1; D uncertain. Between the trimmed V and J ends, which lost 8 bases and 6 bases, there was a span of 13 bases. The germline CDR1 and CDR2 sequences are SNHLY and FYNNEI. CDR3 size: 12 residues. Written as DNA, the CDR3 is TGTGCCAGCTCTTTTACCGGGTCTGAAGCTTTCTTT. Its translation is CASSFTGSEAFF.

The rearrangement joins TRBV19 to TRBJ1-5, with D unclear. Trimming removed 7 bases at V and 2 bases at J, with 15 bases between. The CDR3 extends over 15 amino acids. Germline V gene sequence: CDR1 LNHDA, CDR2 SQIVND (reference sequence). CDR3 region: CASTTHPSGNQPQHF. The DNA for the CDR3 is TGTGCCAGTACCACCCACCCAAGTGGCAATCAGCCCCAGCATTTT.

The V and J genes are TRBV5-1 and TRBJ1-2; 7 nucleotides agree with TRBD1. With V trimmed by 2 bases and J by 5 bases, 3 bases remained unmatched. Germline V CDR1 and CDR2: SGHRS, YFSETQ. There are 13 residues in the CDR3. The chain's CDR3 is CASSLDREYGYTF. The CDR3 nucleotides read TGCGCCAGCAGCTTAGACAGGGAGTATGGCTACACCTTC. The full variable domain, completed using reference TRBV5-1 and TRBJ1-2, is KAGVTQTPRYLIKTRGQQVTLSCSPISGHRSVSWYQQTPGQGLQFLFEYFSETQRNKGNFPGRFSGRQFSNSRSEMNVSTLELGDSALYLCASSLDREYGYTFGSGTRLTVV.

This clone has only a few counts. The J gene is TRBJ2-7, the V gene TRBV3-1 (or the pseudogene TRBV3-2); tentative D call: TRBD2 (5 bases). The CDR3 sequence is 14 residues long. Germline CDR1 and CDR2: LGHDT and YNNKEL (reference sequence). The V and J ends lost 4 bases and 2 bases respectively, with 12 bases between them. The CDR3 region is CASSPPGKTYEQYF. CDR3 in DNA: TGTGCCAGCAGCCCCCCGGGGAAGACCTACGAGCAGTACTTC.

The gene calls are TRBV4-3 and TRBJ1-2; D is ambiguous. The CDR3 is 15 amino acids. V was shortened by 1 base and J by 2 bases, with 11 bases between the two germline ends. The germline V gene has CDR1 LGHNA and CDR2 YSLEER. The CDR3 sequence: CASSQVLAGNYGYTF. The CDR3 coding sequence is TGCGCCAGCAGCCAAGTTTTAGCTGGAAACTATGGCTACACCTTC.

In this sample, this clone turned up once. The CDR3 loop is CASRCDSSNSPLHF. CDR3 bases: TGTGCAAGTCGCTGCGACAGTTCGAATTCACCCCTCCACTTT. The chain couples TRBV12-2 to TRBJ1-6; the table's D call, TRBD1, has no DNA check behind it. TRBV12-2 is reported as a pseudogene. This CDR3 has 14 amino acids.

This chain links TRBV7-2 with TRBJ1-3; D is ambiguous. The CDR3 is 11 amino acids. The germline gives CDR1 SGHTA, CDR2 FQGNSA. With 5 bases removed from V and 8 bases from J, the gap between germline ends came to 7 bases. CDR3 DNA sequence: TGTGCCAGCAGCCAATCGGACACCATATATTTT. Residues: CASSQSDTIYF.

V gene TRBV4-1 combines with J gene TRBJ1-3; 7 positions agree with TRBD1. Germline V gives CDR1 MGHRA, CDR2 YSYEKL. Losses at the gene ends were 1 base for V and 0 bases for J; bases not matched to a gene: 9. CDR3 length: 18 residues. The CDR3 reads CASSQAYGTANSGNTIYF. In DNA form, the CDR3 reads TGCGCCAGCAGCCAAGCGTACGGGACAGCCAACTCTGGAAACACCATATATTTT.

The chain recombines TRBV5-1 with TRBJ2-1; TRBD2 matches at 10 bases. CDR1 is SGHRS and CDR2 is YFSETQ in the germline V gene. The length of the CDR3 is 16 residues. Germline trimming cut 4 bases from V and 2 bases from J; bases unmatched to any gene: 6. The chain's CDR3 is CASSGLAGGPYNEQFF. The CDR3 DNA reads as TGCGCCAGCAGCGGATTAGCGGGGGGCCCCTACAATGAGCAGTTCTTC.

As DNA, the CDR3 is TGTGCCTGGACAGTCTCTGGAAACACCATATATTTT. This codes for CAWTVSGNTIYF. The chain recombines TRBV30 with TRBJ1-3; D gene unclear. The germline gives CDR1 GTSNPN, CDR2 SVGIG (reference sequence). This CDR3 is built from 12 residues. Trimming stripped 4 bases from V and 0 bases from J, with 4 bases between.

In DNA form, the CDR3 reads TGTGCCACCAGCAGGACAGGACCAAATTCACCCCTCCACTTT. Protein sequence: CATSRTGPNSPLHF. The J gene is TRBJ1-6, the V gene TRBV15; a weak D match, TRBD1 (6 bases). Germline values: CDR1 LNHNV, CDR2 YYDKDF (reference sequence). The CDR3 sequence is 14 residues long. Trimming pared 3 bases from V and 7 bases from J, leaving 10 bases between.

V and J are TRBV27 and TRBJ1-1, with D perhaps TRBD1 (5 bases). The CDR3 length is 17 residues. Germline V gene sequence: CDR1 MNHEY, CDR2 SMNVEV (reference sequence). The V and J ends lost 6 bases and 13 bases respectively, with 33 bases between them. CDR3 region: CASSLEGRRIPNSLSFF. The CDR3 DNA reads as TGTGCCAGCAGCTTAGAGGGGCGCCGAATACCTAACTCCCTGAGTTTCTTT.

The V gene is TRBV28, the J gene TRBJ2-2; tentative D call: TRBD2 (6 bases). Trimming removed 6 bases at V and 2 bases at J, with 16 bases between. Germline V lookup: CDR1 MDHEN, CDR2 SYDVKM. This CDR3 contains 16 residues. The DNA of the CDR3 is TGTGCCAGCAGAGGAAGGAGCGGGTTTAACACCGGGGAGCTGTTTTTT. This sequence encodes CASRGRSGFNTGELFF.